The clone carrying this T cell receptor (beta chain) was seen more than once but under ten times. Antigen unknown. This record belongs to a study of Ad26.COV2.S vaccination and SARS-CoV-2 variants. Study summary: Participant was drawn from the COV1001 Ad26.COV2.S trial arm. The authors gave Ad26.COV2.S intramuscularly, either once or twice 56 days apart. Study-wide findings and caveats: With respect to non-spike TCR breadth, vaccine and placebo recipients were similar.

V lost 5 bases and J lost 0, with 10 bases in between. Germline assignment: CDR1 KGHDR and CDR2 SFDVKD. This CDR3 spans 15 amino acids. The repertoire was sequenced with immunoSEQ multiplex PCR; TCRdb's copy has only in-frame clones and lacks some. The profile shows over 450,000 clones, 80% to 90% of them singletons. The treatment: about 20 received Ad26.COV2.S at low or high dose, single or two shots; several received placebo; per-sample allocation not given. At day 63 after the first vaccine or placebo injection, samples were drawn. Its platform was an Ad26 vector, and its expressed antigen was Wuhan-strain SARS-CoV-2 spike.

The source of this sequence is a person aged 18-65 years who received the Ad26.COV2.S COVID-19 vaccine or a placebo. This sample comprised peripheral blood, obtained in a trial of Ad26.COV2.S vaccine versus placebo. The genes are TRBV24-1 and TRBJ1-5, with a weak D call TRBD1 (5 bases). CDR3 nucleotides: TGTGCCACCAGTGGATCGGGGCCTAGCAATCAGCCCCAGCATTTT. Its translation: CATSGSGPSNQPQHF.